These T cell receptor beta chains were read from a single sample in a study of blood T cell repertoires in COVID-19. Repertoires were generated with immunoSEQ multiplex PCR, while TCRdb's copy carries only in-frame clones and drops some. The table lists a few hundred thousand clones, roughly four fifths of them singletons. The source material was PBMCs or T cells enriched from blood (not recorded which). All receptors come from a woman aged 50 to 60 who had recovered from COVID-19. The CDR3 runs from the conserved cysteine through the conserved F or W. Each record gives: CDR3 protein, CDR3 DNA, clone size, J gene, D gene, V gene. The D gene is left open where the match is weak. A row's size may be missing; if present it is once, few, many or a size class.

CDR3 protein: CASSTPSGRASSGYEQYF
CDR3 DNA: TGTGCCAGCAGTACACCTAGCGGGAGGGCCTCTTCCGGCTACGAGCAGTACTTC
clone size: NA
J gene: TRBJ2-7
D gene: TRBD2
V gene: TRBV28

CDR3 protein: CAWSVEGWGVGYGYTF
CDR3 DNA: TGTGCCTGGAGTGTAGAGGGTTGGGGGGTTGGCTATGGCTACACCTTC
clone size: NA
J gene: TRBJ1-2
D gene: NA
V gene: TRBV30

CDR3 protein: CASSLTGAGETQYF
CDR3 DNA: TGTGCCAGCAGCTTGACAGGGGCGGGAGAGACCCAGTACTTC
clone size: NA
J gene: TRBJ2-5
D gene: TRBD1
V gene: TRBV5-4

CDR3 protein: CASSLGLSYEQYF
CDR3 DNA: TGTGCCAGCAGTTTGGGGCTTTCCTACGAGCAGTACTTC
clone size: NA
J gene: TRBJ2-7
D gene: NA
V gene: TRBV27

CDR3 protein: CASRQDRSQAFF
CDR3 DNA: TGTGCCAGCAGACAAGACAGGTCTCAAGCTTTCTTT
clone size: NA
J gene: TRBJ1-1
D gene: NA
V gene: TRBV7-9

CDR3 protein: CASSIGQGPYSNQPQHF
CDR3 DNA: TGTGCCAGCAGCATAGGACAGGGGCCTTATAGCAATCAGCCCCAGCATTTT
clone size: NA
J gene: TRBJ1-5
D gene: TRBD1
V gene: TRBV7-2

CDR3 protein: CASSIGAGWGTESPLHF
CDR3 DNA: TGTGCCAGTAGTATTGGGGCAGGTTGGGGAACAGAATCACCCCTCCACTTT
clone size: NA
J gene: TRBJ1-6
D gene: NA
V gene: TRBV19

CDR3 protein: CASSIAGYNEQFF
CDR3 DNA: TGTGCCAGCAGCATAGCGGGTTACAATGAGCAGTTCTTC
clone size: NA
J gene: TRBJ2-1
D gene: TRBD2
V gene: TRBV5-4

CDR3 protein: CASSQSLRGDGYTF
CDR3 DNA: TGCGCCAGCAGTCAATCGCTCAGGGGCGATGGCTACACCTTC
clone size: once
J gene: TRBJ1-2
D gene: NA
V gene: TRBV23-1

CDR3 protein: CAWSRQGVEKLFF
CDR3 DNA: TGTGCCTGGAGTCGGCAGGGGGTTGAAAAACTGTTTTTT
clone size: many
J gene: TRBJ1-4
D gene: TRBD1
V gene: TRBV30

CDR3 protein: CASSLVDYGYTF
CDR3 DNA: TGTGCCAGCAGTTTAGTAGATTATGGCTACACCTTC
clone size: NA
J gene: TRBJ1-2
D gene: NA
V gene: TRBV12-3/TRBV12-4

CDR3 protein: CASSYSRSVLGAFF
CDR3 DNA: TGTGCCAGCAGTTACTCGAGAAGCGTCCTCGGAGCTTTCTTT
clone size: once
J gene: TRBJ1-1
D gene: NA
V gene: TRBV6-5

CDR3 protein: CASSRHSTDTQYF
CDR3 DNA: TGTGCCAGCAGTAGACATAGCACAGATACGCAGTATTTT
clone size: NA
J gene: TRBJ2-3
D gene: NA
V gene: TRBV6-2/TRBV6-3

CDR3 protein: CASSYSAGVGTEAFF
CDR3 DNA: TGTGCCAGCAGTTACTCGGCCGGGGTCGGGACTGAAGCTTTCTTT
clone size: few
J gene: TRBJ1-1
D gene: NA
V gene: TRBV6-5

CDR3 protein: CASSILGAGAFYGYTF
CDR3 DNA: TGTGCCAGTAGTATCTTAGGGGCAGGGGCCTTCTATGGCTACACCTTC
clone size: NA
J gene: TRBJ1-2
D gene: NA
V gene: TRBV19

CDR3 protein: CASSLVSGADTQYF
CDR3 DNA: TGCGCCAGCAGCTTGGTCTCCGGGGCAGATACGCAGTATTTT
clone size: NA
J gene: TRBJ2-3
D gene: NA
V gene: TRBV5-1

CDR3 protein: CASSAQLLSATHTEAFF
CDR3 DNA: TGCGCCAGCAGCGCCCAACTTTTATCCGCGACTCACACTGAAGCTTTCTTT
clone size: NA
J gene: TRBJ1-1
D gene: NA
V gene: TRBV10-2

CDR3 protein: CASSFSSGNTIYF
CDR3 DNA: TGTGCCAGCAGTTTCAGCTCTGGAAACACCATATATTTT
clone size: NA
J gene: TRBJ1-3
D gene: NA
V gene: TRBV25-1

CDR3 protein: CASSSGQGSSYEQYF
CDR3 DNA: TGTGCCAGCAGTTCCGGACAGGGAAGCTCCTACGAGCAGTACTTC
clone size: NA
J gene: TRBJ2-7
D gene: TRBD1
V gene: TRBV7-8

CDR3 protein: CASSPGARGNYGYTF
CDR3 DNA: TGTGCCAGCAGCCCTGGCGCAAGGGGGAACTATGGCTACACCTTC
clone size: NA
J gene: TRBJ1-2
D gene: NA
V gene: TRBV5-4

CDR3 protein: CASSPGTDNEKLFF
CDR3 DNA: TGTGCCAGCAGCCCCGGGACAGATAATGAAAAACTGTTTTTT
clone size: few
J gene: TRBJ1-4
D gene: TRBD1
V gene: TRBV6-5

CDR3 protein: CASSNTGMDGYTF
CDR3 DNA: TGTGCCAGCAGCAATACAGGGATGGATGGCTACACCTTC
clone size: NA
J gene: TRBJ1-2
D gene: NA
V gene: TRBV12-3/TRBV12-4

CDR3 protein: CASSISSMNQPQHF
CDR3 DNA: TGTGCCAGTAGTATATCTTCTATGAATCAGCCCCAGCATTTT
clone size: NA
J gene: TRBJ1-5
D gene: NA
V gene: TRBV19

CDR3 protein: CASSLGWTGANTGELFF
CDR3 DNA: TGTGCCAGCAGCTTAGGATGGACAGGGGCGAACACCGGGGAGCTGTTTTTT
clone size: NA
J gene: TRBJ2-2
D gene: TRBD1
V gene: TRBV7-2

CDR3 protein: CASSFGTGRTGELFF
CDR3 DNA: TGCGCCAGCAGCTTCGGGACAGGGAGGACCGGGGAGCTGTTTTTT
clone size: NA
J gene: TRBJ2-2
D gene: TRBD1
V gene: TRBV5-1

CDR3 protein: CASSSRTGGSQPQHF
CDR3 DNA: TGTGCCAGCAGTTCACGGACAGGGGGCTCTCAGCCCCAGCATTTT
clone size: NA
J gene: TRBJ1-5
D gene: TRBD1
V gene: TRBV6-5

CDR3 protein: CALSGGGGGFGYEQYF
CDR3 DNA: TGTGCCTTAAGCGGCGGCGGAGGGGGCTTCGGGTACGAGCAGTACTTC
clone size: NA
J gene: TRBJ2-7
D gene: NA
V gene: TRBV30

CDR3 protein: CASSPTGGLYGNTIYF
CDR3 DNA: TGTGCCAGCTCACCTACAGGGGGGTTATACGGAAACACCATATATTTT
clone size: NA
J gene: TRBJ1-3
D gene: TRBD1
V gene: TRBV18

CDR3 protein: CASSQSRIGERAEAFF
CDR3 DNA: TGCGCCAGCAGCCAAAGTCGGATAGGGGAAAGGGCTGAAGCTTTCTTT
clone size: once
J gene: TRBJ1-1
D gene: NA
V gene: TRBV4-1

CDR3 protein: CASSWKMDRAGFGTDTQYF
CDR3 DNA: TGCGCCAGCAGCTGGAAAATGGACAGGGCCGGTTTCGGCACAGATACGCAGTATTTT
clone size: NA
J gene: TRBJ2-3
D gene: TRBD1
V gene: TRBV5-1

CDR3 protein: CASSLVRSEYEQYF
CDR3 DNA: TGTGCCAGCAGCCTCGTTCGGAGCGAGTACGAGCAGTACTTC
clone size: NA
J gene: TRBJ2-7
D gene: NA
V gene: TRBV7-2

CDR3 protein: CASSVSPPSDEQFF
CDR3 DNA: TGTGCCAGCAGCGTATCCCCCCCTTCAGATGAGCAGTTCTTC
clone size: NA
J gene: TRBJ2-1
D gene: NA
V gene: TRBV9

CDR3 protein: CASSITTASGVSSTDTQYF
CDR3 DNA: TGTGCCAGCAGCATCACGACCGCTTCAGGGGTCTCTAGCACAGATACGCAGTATTTT
clone size: once
J gene: TRBJ2-3
D gene: NA
V gene: TRBV11-2

CDR3 protein: CASSIAVLADPLNEQFF
CDR3 DNA: TGTGCCAGTAGTATAGCGGTCCTAGCGGACCCTTTGAATGAGCAGTTCTTC
clone size: NA
J gene: TRBJ2-1
D gene: TRBD2
V gene: TRBV19

CDR3 protein: CASSHPQGTIYF
CDR3 DNA: TGTGCCAGCAGTCACCCCCAGGGGACCATATATTTT
clone size: once
J gene: TRBJ1-3
D gene: NA
V gene: TRBV6-5

CDR3 protein: CASSEALRDSIYGYTF
CDR3 DNA: TGTGCCAGCAGTGAAGCGCTTCGAGACAGTATCTATGGCTACACCTTC
clone size: once
J gene: TRBJ1-2
D gene: NA
V gene: TRBV2

CDR3 protein: CASSLQGQGSGYTF
CDR3 DNA: TGTGCCAGCAGCTTACAGGGACAGGGCTCCGGCTACACCTTC
clone size: NA
J gene: TRBJ1-2
D gene: TRBD1
V gene: TRBV7-2

CDR3 protein: CASSLGRAGDNSPLHF
CDR3 DNA: TGCGCCAGCAGCTTGGGTCGCGCAGGGGATAATTCACCCCTCCACTTT
clone size: NA
J gene: TRBJ1-6
D gene: NA
V gene: TRBV5-1

CDR3 protein: CASSLEGQGQWETQYF
CDR3 DNA: TGTGCCAGCAGCTTAGAGGGACAGGGGCAATGGGAGACCCAGTACTTC
clone size: NA
J gene: TRBJ2-5
D gene: TRBD1
V gene: TRBV11-3

CDR3 protein: CASSIKGALNTGELFF
CDR3 DNA: TGTGCCAGTAGTATTAAGGGGGCCCTGAACACCGGGGAGCTGTTTTTT
clone size: NA
J gene: TRBJ2-2
D gene: TRBD1
V gene: TRBV19

CDR3 protein: CAIFDVVSGVFF
CDR3 DNA: TGTGCCATATTTGACGTTGTTTCAGGGGTATTCTTT
clone size: NA
J gene: TRBJ1-1
D gene: NA
V gene: TRBV6-5

CDR3 protein: CASRGGPYLTDTQYF
CDR3 DNA: TGTGCCAGCAGGGGGGGGCCCTACCTCACAGATACGCAGTATTTT
clone size: NA
J gene: TRBJ2-3
D gene: NA
V gene: TRBV2

CDR3 protein: CASSLSGGTQVYNEQFF
CDR3 DNA: TGTGCCAGCAGTTTATCCGGGGGGACCCAGGTTTACAATGAGCAGTTCTTC
clone size: NA
J gene: TRBJ2-1
D gene: TRBD2
V gene: TRBV27

CDR3 protein: CASSLIRGAGELFF
CDR3 DNA: TGTGCCAGCAGCTTAATCAGGGGCGCCGGGGAGCTGTTTTTT
clone size: NA
J gene: TRBJ2-2
D gene: NA
V gene: TRBV7-3

CDR3 protein: CASSPGLAGRETQYF
CDR3 DNA: TGTGCCAGCAGCCCAGGACTAGCGGGAAGGGAGACCCAGTACTTC
clone size: NA
J gene: TRBJ2-5
D gene: TRBD2
V gene: TRBV9

CDR3 protein: CASSLDSTTQVHEQYF
CDR3 DNA: TGTGCCAGCAGCTTAGATTCGACCACTCAGGTTCACGAGCAGTACTTC
clone size: once
J gene: TRBJ2-7
D gene: NA
V gene: TRBV11-3

CDR3 protein: CASSLAGGADTQYF
CDR3 DNA: TGTGCCAGCAGCTTAGCGGGAGGGGCAGATACGCAGTATTTT
clone size: NA
J gene: TRBJ2-3
D gene: TRBD2
V gene: TRBV7-3

CDR3 protein: CASSLGWGQNYGYTF
CDR3 DNA: TGTGCCAGCAGCTTAGGGTGGGGACAGAACTATGGCTACACCTTC
clone size: NA
J gene: TRBJ1-2
D gene: TRBD1
V gene: TRBV7-2

CDR3 protein: CASSQATGSSYPKPQHF
CDR3 DNA: TGCGCCAGCAGCCAAGCCACAGGCTCTTCCTACCCGAAGCCCCAGCATTTT
clone size: once
J gene: TRBJ1-5
D gene: NA
V gene: TRBV4-3

CDR3 protein: CSVEIQQRGETQYF
CDR3 DNA: TGCAGCGTTGAGATACAGCAAAGGGGAGAGACCCAGTACTTC
clone size: NA
J gene: TRBJ2-5
D gene: NA
V gene: TRBV29-1

CDR3 protein: CASSEQGATGELFF
CDR3 DNA: TGTGCCAGCAGTGAACAGGGGGCCACCGGGGAGCTGTTTTTT
clone size: NA
J gene: TRBJ2-2
D gene: TRBD1
V gene: TRBV6-1

CDR3 protein: CASIQSGTSQFNEQFF
CDR3 DNA: TGTGCCAGCATCCAGTCCGGGACTAGCCAATTCAATGAGCAGTTCTTC
clone size: NA
J gene: TRBJ2-1
D gene: TRBD2
V gene: TRBV13

CDR3 protein: CASSFGQGLNGYTF
CDR3 DNA: TGTGCCAGCAGCTTTGGCCAGGGGCTTAATGGCTACACCTTC
clone size: NA
J gene: TRBJ1-2
D gene: NA
V gene: TRBV11-2

CDR3 protein: CASRGDRGPWGYTF
CDR3 DNA: TGTGCCAGTAGGGGAGACAGGGGGCCCTGGGGCTACACCTTC
clone size: NA
J gene: TRBJ1-2
D gene: TRBD1
V gene: TRBV19

CDR3 protein: CASSSLARASYGYTF
CDR3 DNA: TGTGCCAGCAGTTCTCTTGCGCGGGCGAGTTATGGCTACACCTTC
clone size: NA
J gene: TRBJ1-2
D gene: NA
V gene: TRBV2

CDR3 protein: CASSVGNQAQPQHF
CDR3 DNA: TGTGCCAGCAGTGTGGGCAATCAAGCTCAGCCCCAGCATTTT
clone size: NA
J gene: TRBJ1-5
D gene: NA
V gene: TRBV2

CDR3 protein: CASSIGSGVLGETQYF
CDR3 DNA: TGTGCCAGTAGTATAGGGTCCGGAGTCCTTGGAGAGACCCAGTACTTC
clone size: NA
J gene: TRBJ2-5
D gene: NA
V gene: TRBV19

CDR3 protein: CASRRDRATTGELFF
CDR3 DNA: TGTGCCAGCAGGCGAGACAGGGCCACCACCGGGGAGCTGTTTTTT
clone size: NA
J gene: TRBJ2-2
D gene: TRBD1
V gene: TRBV7-6

CDR3 protein: CATSGGTGYGYTF
CDR3 DNA: TGTGCCACCAGTGGTGGGACAGGATATGGCTACACCTTC
clone size: NA
J gene: TRBJ1-2
D gene: TRBD1
V gene: TRBV24-1

CDR3 protein: CASSEALNRGYTF
CDR3 DNA: TGTGCCAGCAGTGAGGCATTGAATCGCGGCTACACCTTC
clone size: few
J gene: TRBJ1-2
D gene: NA
V gene: TRBV2